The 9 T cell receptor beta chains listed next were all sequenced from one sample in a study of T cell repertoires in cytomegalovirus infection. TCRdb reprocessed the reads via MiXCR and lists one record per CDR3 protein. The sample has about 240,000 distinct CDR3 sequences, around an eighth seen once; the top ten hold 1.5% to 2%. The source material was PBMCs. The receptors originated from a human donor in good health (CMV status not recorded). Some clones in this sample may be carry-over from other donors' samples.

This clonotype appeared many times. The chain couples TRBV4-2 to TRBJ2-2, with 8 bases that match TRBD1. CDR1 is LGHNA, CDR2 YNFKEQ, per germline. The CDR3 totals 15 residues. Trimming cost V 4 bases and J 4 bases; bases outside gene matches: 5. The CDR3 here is CASSPPGQGTGELFF. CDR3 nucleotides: TGTGCCAGCAGCCCACCAGGACAGGGCACCGGGGAGCTGTTTTTT.

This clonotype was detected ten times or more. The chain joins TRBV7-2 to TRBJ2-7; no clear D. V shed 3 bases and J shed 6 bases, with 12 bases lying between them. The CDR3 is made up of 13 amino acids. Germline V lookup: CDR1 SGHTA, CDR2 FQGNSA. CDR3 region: CASSLNFRSEQYF. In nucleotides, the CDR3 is TGTGCCAGCAGCTTGAACTTTAGGTCCGAGCAGTACTTC.

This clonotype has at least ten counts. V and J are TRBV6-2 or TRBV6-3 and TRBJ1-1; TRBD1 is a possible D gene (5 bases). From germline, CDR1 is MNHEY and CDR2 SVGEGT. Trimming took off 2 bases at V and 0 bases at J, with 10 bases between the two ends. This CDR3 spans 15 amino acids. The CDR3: CASSYGGLMNTEAFF. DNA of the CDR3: TGTGCCAGCAGTTACGGGGGGTTGATGAACACTGAAGCTTTCTTT.

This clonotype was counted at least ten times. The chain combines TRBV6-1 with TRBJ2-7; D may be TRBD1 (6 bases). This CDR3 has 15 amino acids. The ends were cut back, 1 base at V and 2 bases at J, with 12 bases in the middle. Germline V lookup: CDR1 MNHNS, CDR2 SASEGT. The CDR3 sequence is CASSEGHTGTYEQYF. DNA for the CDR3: TGTGCCAGCAGTGAAGGCCATACAGGGACCTACGAGCAGTACTTC.

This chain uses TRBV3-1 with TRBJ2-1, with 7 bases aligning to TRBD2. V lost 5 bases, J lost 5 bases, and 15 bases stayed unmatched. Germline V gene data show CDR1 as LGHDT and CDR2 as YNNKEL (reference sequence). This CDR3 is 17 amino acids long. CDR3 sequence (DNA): TGTGCCAGCAGCTACACCCCACTAGCGACCCGGAACAATGAGCAGTTCTTC. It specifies CASSYTPLATRNNEQFF.

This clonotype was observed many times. CDR3 DNA sequence: TGTGCCAGCAGCTTAGTCGGACTAGCGGGGGCCACAGATACGCAGTATTTT. It specifies CASSLVGLAGATDTQYF. The rearrangement joins TRBV7-2 to TRBJ2-3, with 13 nucleotides matching TRBD2. The CDR3 runs 17 residues. Germline trimming cut 1 base from V and 2 bases from J; bases unmatched to any gene: 3. In germline, CDR1 is SGHTA, CDR2 FQGNSA.

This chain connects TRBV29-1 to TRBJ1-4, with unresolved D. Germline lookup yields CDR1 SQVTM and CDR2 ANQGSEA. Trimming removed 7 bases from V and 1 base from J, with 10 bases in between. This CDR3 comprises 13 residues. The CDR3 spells CSATEQTNEKLFF. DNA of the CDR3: TGCAGCGCTACAGAGCAAACTAATGAAAAACTGTTTTTT.

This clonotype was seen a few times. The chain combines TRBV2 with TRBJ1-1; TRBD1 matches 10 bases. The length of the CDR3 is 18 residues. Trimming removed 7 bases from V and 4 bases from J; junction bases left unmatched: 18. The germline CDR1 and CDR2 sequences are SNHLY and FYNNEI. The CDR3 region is CASITPDRGQVSRTEAFF. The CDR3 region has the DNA TGTGCCAGCATTACGCCTGACAGGGGGCAGGTTTCGCGCACTGAAGCTTTCTTT.

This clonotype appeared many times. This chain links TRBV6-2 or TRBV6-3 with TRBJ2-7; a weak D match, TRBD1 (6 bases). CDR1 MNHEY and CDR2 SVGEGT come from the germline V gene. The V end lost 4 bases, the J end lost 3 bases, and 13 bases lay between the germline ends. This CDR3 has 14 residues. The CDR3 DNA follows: TGTGCCAGCAGTTCCCCGACAGGACACTACGAGCAGTACTTC. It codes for CASSSPTGHYEQYF.